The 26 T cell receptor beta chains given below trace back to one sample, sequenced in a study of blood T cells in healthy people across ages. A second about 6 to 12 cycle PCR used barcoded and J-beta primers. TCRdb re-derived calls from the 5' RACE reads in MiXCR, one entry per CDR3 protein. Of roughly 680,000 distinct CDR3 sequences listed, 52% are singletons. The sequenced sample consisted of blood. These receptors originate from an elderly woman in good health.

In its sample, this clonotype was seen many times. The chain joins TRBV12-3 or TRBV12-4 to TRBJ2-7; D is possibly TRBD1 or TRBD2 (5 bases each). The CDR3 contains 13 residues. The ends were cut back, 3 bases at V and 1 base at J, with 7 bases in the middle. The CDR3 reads CASSLGESYEQYF. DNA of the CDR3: TGTGCCAGCAGTTTGGGGGAATCCTACGAGCAGTACTTC.

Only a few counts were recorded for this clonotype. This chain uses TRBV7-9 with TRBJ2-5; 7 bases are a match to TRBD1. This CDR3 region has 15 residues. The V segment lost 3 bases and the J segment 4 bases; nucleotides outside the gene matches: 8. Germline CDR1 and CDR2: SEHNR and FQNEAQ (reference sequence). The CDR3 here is CASSFGRWTGETQYF. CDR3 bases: TGTGCCAGCAGCTTTGGGAGATGGACAGGAGAGACCCAGTACTTC.

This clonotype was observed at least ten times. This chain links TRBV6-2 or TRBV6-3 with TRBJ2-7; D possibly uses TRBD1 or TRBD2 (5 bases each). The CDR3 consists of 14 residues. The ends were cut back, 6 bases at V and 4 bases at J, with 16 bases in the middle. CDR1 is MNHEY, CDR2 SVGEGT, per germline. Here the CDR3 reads CASSLGANDYEQYF. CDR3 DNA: TGTGCCAGCAGCCTCGGGGCCAACGATTACGAGCAGTACTTC.

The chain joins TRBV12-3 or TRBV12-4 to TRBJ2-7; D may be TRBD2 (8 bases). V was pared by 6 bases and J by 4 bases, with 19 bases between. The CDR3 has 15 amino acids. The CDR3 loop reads CASSPGGGKSYEQYF. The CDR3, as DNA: TGTGCCAGCAGCCCGGGAGGGGGCAAGTCGTACGAGCAGTACTTC.

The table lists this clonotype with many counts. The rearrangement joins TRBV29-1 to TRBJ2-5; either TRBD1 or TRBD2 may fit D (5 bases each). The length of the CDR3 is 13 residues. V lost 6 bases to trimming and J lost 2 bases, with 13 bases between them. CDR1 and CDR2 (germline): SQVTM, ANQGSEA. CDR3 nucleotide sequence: TGCAGCGTGGGACGGGACCTACAAGAGACCCAGTACTTC. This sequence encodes CSVGRDLQETQYF.

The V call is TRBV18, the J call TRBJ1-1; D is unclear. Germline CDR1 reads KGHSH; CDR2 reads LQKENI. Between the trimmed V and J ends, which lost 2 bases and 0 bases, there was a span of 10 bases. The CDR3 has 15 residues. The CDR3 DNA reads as TGTGCCAGCTCACCAGACGGGATAATGAACACTGAAGCTTTCTTT. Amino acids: CASSPDGIMNTEAFF.

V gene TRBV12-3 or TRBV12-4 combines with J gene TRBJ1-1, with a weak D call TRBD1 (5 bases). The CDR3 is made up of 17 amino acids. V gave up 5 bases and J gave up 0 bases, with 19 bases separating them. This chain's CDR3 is CASSPRGRVSMNTEAFF. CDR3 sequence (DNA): TGTGCCAGCAGTCCCCGGGGCAGGGTCTCCATGAACACTGAAGCTTTCTTT.

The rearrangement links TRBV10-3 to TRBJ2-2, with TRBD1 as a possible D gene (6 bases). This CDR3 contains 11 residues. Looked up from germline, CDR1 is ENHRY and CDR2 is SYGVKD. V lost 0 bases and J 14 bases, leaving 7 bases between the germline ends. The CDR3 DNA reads TGTGCCATCAGTGAGTCGGGACACCTGTTTTTT. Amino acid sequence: CAISESGHLFF.

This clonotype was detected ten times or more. CDR3 nucleotides: TGCGCCAGCAGCTTTGCGGAAGGGACTGAAGCTTTCTTT. It yields the protein CASSFAEGTEAFF. The rearrangement links TRBV5-1 to TRBJ1-1; no firm D call. Trimming removed 2 bases from V and 5 bases from J, with 10 bases in between. The CDR3 loop spans 13 amino acids. Per germline, CDR1 SGHRS and CDR2 YFSETQ.

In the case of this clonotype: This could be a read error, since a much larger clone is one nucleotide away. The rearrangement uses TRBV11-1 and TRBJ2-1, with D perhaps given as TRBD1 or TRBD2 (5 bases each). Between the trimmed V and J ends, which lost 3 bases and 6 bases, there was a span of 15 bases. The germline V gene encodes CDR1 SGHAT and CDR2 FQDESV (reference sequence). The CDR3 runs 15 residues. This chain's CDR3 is CASSLRVGARNEQFF. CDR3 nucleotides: TGTGCCAGCAGCTTGAGGGTAGGGGCCCGCAATGAGCAGTTCTTC.

The CDR3 loop reads CASRPTSGGHNEQFF. The DNA for the CDR3 is TGTGCCAGCAGGCCCACTAGCGGGGGGCACAATGAGCAGTTCTTC. The chain is built from TRBV2 and TRBJ2-1; 12 nucleotides line up with TRBD2. CDR3 length equals 15 residues. Germline CDR1 and CDR2: SNHLY and FYNNEI. V lost 6 bases, J lost 5 bases, and 5 bases stayed unmatched.

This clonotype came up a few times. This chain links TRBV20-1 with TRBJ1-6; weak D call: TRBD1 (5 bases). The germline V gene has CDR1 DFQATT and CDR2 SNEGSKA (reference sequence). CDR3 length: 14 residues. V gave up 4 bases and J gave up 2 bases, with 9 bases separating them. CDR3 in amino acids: CSAKGQTYNSPLHF. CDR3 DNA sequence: TGCAGTGCTAAGGGGCAGACCTATAATTCACCCCTCCACTTT.

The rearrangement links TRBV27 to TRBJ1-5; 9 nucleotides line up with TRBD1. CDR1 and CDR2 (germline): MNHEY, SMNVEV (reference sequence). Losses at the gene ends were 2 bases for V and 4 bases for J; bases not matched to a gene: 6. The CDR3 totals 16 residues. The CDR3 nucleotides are TGTGCCAGCAGTTTAATTTACAGGGGGCCGAATCAGCCCCAGCATTTT. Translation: CASSLIYRGPNQPQHF.

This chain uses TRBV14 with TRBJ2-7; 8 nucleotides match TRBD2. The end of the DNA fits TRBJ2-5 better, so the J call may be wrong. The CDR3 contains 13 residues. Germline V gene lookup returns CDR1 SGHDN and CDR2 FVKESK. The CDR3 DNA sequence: TGTGCCAGCAGCCAAGTCCGGGAGGGGACCCAGTACTTC. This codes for CASSQVREGTQYF.

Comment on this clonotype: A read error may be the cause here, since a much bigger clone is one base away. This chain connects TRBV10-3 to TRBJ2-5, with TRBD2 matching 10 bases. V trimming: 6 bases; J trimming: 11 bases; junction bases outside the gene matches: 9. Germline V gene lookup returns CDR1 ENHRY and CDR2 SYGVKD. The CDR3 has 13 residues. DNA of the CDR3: TGTGCCATCAGCAGCGGGAGGGACAATGAGCAGTACTTC. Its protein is CAISSGRDNEQYF.

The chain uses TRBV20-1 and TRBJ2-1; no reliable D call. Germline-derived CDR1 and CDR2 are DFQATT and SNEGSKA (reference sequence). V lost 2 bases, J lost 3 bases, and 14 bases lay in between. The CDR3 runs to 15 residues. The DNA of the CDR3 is TGCAGTGCTAGATTGGTGAAGCCCCTCTACAATGAGCAGTTCTTC. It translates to CSARLVKPLYNEQFF.

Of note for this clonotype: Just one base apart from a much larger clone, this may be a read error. DNA for the CDR3: TGCAGTGCTGGAGATAGGCGCTCGGGGATCAGGGGGCAGTACTTC. Protein: CSAGDRRSGIRGQYF. The chain joins TRBV20-1 to TRBJ2-7; perhaps TRBD1 as D (6 bases). Germline V gives CDR1 DFQATT, CDR2 SNEGSKA (reference sequence). The CDR3 runs to 15 residues.

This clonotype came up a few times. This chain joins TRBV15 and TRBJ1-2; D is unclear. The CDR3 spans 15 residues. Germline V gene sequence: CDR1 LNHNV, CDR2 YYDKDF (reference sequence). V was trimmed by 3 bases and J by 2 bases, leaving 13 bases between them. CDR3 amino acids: CATSRGWPANYGYTF. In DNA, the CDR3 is TGTGCCACCAGCAGGGGCTGGCCAGCCAACTATGGCTACACCTTC.

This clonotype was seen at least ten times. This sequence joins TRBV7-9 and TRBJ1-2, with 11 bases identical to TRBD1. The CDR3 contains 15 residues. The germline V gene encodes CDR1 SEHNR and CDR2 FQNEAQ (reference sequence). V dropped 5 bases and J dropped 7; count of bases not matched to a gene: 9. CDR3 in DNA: TGTGCCAGCAGCCACCGGGACAGGGGGGATCGTGGCTACACCTTC. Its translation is CASSHRDRGDRGYTF.

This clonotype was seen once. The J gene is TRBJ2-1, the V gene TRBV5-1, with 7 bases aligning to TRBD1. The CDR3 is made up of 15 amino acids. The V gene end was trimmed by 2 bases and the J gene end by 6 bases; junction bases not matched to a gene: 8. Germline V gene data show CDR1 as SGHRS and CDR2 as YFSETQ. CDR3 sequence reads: CASSLPGQATNEQFF. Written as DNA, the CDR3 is TGCGCCAGCAGCTTACCTGGACAGGCTACCAATGAGCAGTTCTTC.

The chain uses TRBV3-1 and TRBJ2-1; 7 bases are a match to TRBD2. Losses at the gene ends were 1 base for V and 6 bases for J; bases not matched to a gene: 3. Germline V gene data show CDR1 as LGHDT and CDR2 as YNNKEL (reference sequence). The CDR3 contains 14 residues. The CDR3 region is CASSQGGTINEQFF. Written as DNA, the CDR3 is TGTGCCAGCAGCCAAGGCGGGACTATCAATGAGCAGTTCTTC.

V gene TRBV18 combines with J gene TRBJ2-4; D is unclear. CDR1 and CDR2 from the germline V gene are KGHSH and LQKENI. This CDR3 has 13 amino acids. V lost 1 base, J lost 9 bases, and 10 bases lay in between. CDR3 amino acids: CASSPQAERIQYF. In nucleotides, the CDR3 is TGTGCCAGCTCACCACAGGCCGAGCGCATTCAGTACTTC. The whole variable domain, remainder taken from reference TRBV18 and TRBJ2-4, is NAGVMQNPRHLVRRRGQEARLRCSPMKGHSHVYWYRQLPEEGLKFMVYLQKENIIDESGMPKERFSAEFPKEGPSILRIQQVVRGDSAAYFCASSPQAERIQYFGAGTRLSVL.

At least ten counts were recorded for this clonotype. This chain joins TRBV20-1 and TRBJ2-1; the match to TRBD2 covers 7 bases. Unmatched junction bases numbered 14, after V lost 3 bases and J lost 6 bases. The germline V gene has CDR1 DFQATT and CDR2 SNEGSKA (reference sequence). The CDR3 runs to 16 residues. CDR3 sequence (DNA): TGCAGTGCTAGGGATTCCGGGAGGATCACTGTCAATGAGCAGTTCTTC. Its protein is CSARDSGRITVNEQFF.

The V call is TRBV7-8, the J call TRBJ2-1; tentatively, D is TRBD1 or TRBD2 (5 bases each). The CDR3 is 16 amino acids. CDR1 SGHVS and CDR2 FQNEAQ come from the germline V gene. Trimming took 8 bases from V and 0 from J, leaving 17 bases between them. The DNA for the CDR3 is TGTGCCAGCCTTCGTTCTCGGGACGCCTCCTACAATGAGCAGTTCTTC. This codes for CASLRSRDASYNEQFF.

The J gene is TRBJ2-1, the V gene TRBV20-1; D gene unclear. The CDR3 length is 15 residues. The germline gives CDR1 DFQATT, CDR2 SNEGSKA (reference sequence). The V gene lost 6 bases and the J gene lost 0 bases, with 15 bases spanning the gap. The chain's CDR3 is CSASGDTNSYNEQFF. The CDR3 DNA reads TGCAGTGCCTCCGGTGACACTAACTCCTACAATGAGCAGTTCTTC.

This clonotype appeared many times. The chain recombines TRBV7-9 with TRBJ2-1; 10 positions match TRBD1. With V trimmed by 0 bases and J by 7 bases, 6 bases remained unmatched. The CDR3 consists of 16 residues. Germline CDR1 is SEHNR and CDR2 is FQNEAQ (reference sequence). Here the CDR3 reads CASSLAGTGASNEQFF. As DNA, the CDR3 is TGTGCCAGCAGCTTAGCTGGGACAGGGGCCTCTAATGAGCAGTTCTTC.